The sequence of this T cell receptor (beta chain) was determined in a study of blood T cell repertoires in COVID-19. V was clipped by 2 bases and J by 7 bases, with 17 bases between them. This CDR3 contains 15 residues. Germline lookup yields CDR1 MGHRA and CDR2 YSYEKL. Repertoires were generated with immunoSEQ multiplex PCR, while TCRdb's copy carries only in-frame clones and drops some. Seen here are tens of thousands of clones, 70% to 85% observed once, and the top ten hold roughly a third. This clonotype originated in a human donor in a cohort sampled during active COVID-19. The sample was peripheral blood. V and J are TRBV4-1 and TRBJ1-1, with D unclear. The CDR3 DNA follows: TGCGCCAGCAGCCAAACGCTGACCTGGGCCGATGAAGCTTTCTTT. This codes for CASSQTLTWADEAFF.